One T cell receptor (beta chain) is described in this entry. Its target is not known. The CDR3 is 14 amino acids. V gave up 2 bases and J gave up 2 bases, with 8 bases separating them. Germline CDR1 reads LNHDA; CDR2 reads SQIVND (reference sequence). These data are taken from a study of cytomegalovirus exposure and HLA in healthy donors. Findings and limits, study-wide: It was around 160 TCR beta chains that were listed as cytomegalovirus-associated. Later analysis demonstrated an association between a missense DCLRE1C variant and TCR beta V- and J-gene trimming.

Primers for the PCR totalled 60 Vbeta and 13 Jbeta. Assay: immunoSEQ multiplex PCR; the TCRdb copy retains only in-frame clones and omits some. The sample consists of about 200,000 clones, almost 80% of them appearing once. V and J are TRBV19 and TRBJ2-3; D is ambiguous. The sequenced sample consisted of PBMCs. This receptor was identified in a man between 18 and 29 years old in good health and CMV-seronegative. The CDR3 here is CASSIQPYTDTQYF. CDR3 nucleotides: TGTGCCAGTAGTATACAACCCTACACAGATACGCAGTATTTT.